Listed below are T cell receptor beta chains from one sample, sequenced in a study of T cell repertoires in cytomegalovirus infection. Using its own MiXCR run on the reads, TCRdb lists one record per CDR3 protein. Among about 680,000 distinct CDR3 sequences listed, 20% to 25% were seen once. Source material: CD8+ T cells from PBMCs. The receptors derive from a human donor in good health (CMV status not recorded). Some clones in this sample may be carry-over from other donors' samples. Each CDR3 is given with its conserved first and last residue. A D gene is named only where the DNA matches it firmly. Rows give clone size only sometimes, using once, few, many, or a class for an expanded clone.

D: TRBD1; size: many; J: TRBJ2-7; length: 13; V: TRBV10-3; CDR3: CAIKRTGGDEQYF; DNA: TGTGCCATCAAGAGGACAGGCGGTGACGAGCAGTACTTC
D: .; size: .; J: TRBJ2-3; length: 19; V: TRBV25-1; CDR3: CASSELINGLLPNSYMQYF; DNA: TGTGCCAGCAGTGAATTAATCAACGGGCTACTCCCTAACAGTTATATGCAGTATTTT
D: .; size: few; J: TRBJ2-7; length: 12; V: TRBV2; CDR3: CASSPDRYEQYF; DNA: TGTGCCAGCAGCCCGGACCGTTACGAGCAGTACTTC
D: .; size: many; J: TRBJ1-2; length: 9; V: TRBV20-1; CDR3: CSASGGYTF; DNA: TGCAGTGCTAGTGGAGGCTACACCTTC
D: .; size: .; J: TRBJ2-1; length: 15; V: TRBV29-1; CDR3: CSVEDPGSSYNEQFF; DNA: TGCAGCGTTGAAGATCCAGGGAGCTCCTACAATGAGCAGTTCTTC
D: TRBD1; size: .; J: TRBJ1-5; length: 15; V: TRBV6-2/TRBV6-3; CDR3: CASSRQDRVDQPQHF; DNA: TGTGCCAGCAGTCGCCAGGACAGGGTAGACCAGCCCCAGCATTTT
D: .; size: .; J: TRBJ2-5; length: 15; V: TRBV9; CDR3: CASSVVPGGQETQYF; DNA: TGTGCCAGCAGCGTAGTTCCCGGCGGCCAAGAGACCCAGTACTTC
D: .; size: .; J: TRBJ2-1; length: 14; V: TRBV27; CDR3: CASIGRTVYNEQFF; DNA: TGTGCCAGCATCGGGAGGACAGTCTACAATGAGCAGTTCTTC
D: TRBD1; size: .; J: TRBJ2-6; length: 17; V: TRBV29-1; CDR3: CSVWTGFRGAGANVLTF; DNA: TGCAGCGTGTGGACAGGTTTCAGGGGAGCTGGGGCCAACGTCCTGACTTTC
D: .; size: many; J: TRBJ2-7; length: 14; V: TRBV7-2; CDR3: CASTSGPDSYEQYF; DNA: TGTGCCAGCACGTCCGGGCCCGACTCCTACGAGCAGTACTTC
D: .; size: .; J: TRBJ1-6; length: 14; V: TRBV2; CDR3: CASLFSSYNSPLHF; DNA: TGTGCCAGTTTATTCAGCTCCTATAATTCACCCCTCCACTTT
D: .; size: .; J: TRBJ1-2; length: 13; V: TRBV29-1; CDR3: CSVEESMTRGYTF; DNA: TGCAGCGTTGAAGAGTCGATGACGAGGGGCTACACCTTC
D: TRBD1; size: once; J: TRBJ1-1; length: 15; V: TRBV12-3/TRBV12-4; CDR3: CASSVTGALNTEAFF; DNA: TGTGCCAGCAGTGTGACAGGGGCACTGAACACTGAAGCTTTCTTT
D: TRBD1; size: .; J: TRBJ2-1; length: 17; V: TRBV5-6; CDR3: CASSDWDRAYSYNEQFF; DNA: TGTGCCAGCAGCGATTGGGACAGGGCATACTCCTACAATGAGCAGTTCTTC
D: .; size: few; J: TRBJ1-1; length: 16; V: TRBV4-3; CDR3: CASSQELGLMNTEAFF; DNA: TGCGCCAGCAGCCAAGAACTAGGACTTATGAACACTGAAGCTTTCTTT
D: TRBD2; size: .; J: TRBJ2-1; length: 15; V: TRBV2; CDR3: CASLSGTSSYNEQFF; DNA: TGTGCCAGTTTATCCGGGACTAGCTCCTACAATGAGCAGTTCTTC
D: .; size: many; J: TRBJ2-6; length: 14; V: TRBV27; CDR3: CASAVLSGANVLTF; DNA: TGTGCCAGCGCAGTCCTCTCTGGGGCCAACGTCCTGACTTTC
D: TRBD1; size: many; J: TRBJ2-1; length: 17; V: TRBV19; CDR3: CASSLLPGQGSYNEQFF; DNA: TGTGCCAGTAGTCTACTTCCGGGACAGGGAAGTTACAATGAGCAGTTCTTC
D: TRBD2; size: few; J: TRBJ2-1; length: 16; V: TRBV19; CDR3: CASSSRTSGANDEQFF; DNA: TGTGCCAGTAGTTCACGGACTAGCGGGGCCAACGATGAGCAGTTCTTC
D: .; size: many; J: TRBJ2-5; length: 16; V: TRBV7-2; CDR3: CASSEGQFLYQETQYF; DNA: TGTGCCAGCAGCGAGGGTCAATTCCTGTACCAAGAGACCCAGTACTTC
D: TRBD1; size: few; J: TRBJ1-1; length: 15; V: TRBV2; CDR3: CASSAVTGGGREAFF; DNA: TGTGCCAGCAGTGCAGTGACAGGGGGCGGCCGTGAAGCTTTCTTT
D: TRBD2; size: few; J: TRBJ2-3; length: 16; V: TRBV28; CDR3: CAGGEGLAPSTDTQYF; DNA: TGTGCCGGGGGGGAAGGACTAGCCCCTAGCACAGATACGCAGTATTTT
D: .; size: few; J: TRBJ2-3; length: 13; V: TRBV7-9; CDR3: CASSPDHTDTQYF; DNA: TGTGCCAGCAGTCCCGACCACACAGATACGCAGTATTTT
D: .; size: few; J: TRBJ1-6; length: 14; V: TRBV7-9; CDR3: CASGYSSYNSPLHF; DNA: TGTGCCAGCGGTTACAGCTCCTATAATTCACCCCTCCACTTT
D: .; size: .; J: TRBJ2-1; length: 17; V: TRBV29-1; CDR3: CSVEKGGGGALDNEQFF; DNA: TGCAGCGTTGAAAAGGGGGGAGGCGGGGCCCTGGACAATGAGCAGTTCTTC
D: TRBD2; size: many; J: TRBJ2-1; length: 15; V: TRBV19; CDR3: CASSVLAGVYNEQFF; DNA: TGTGCCAGTAGTGTACTAGCGGGGGTATACAATGAGCAGTTCTTC
D: .; size: once; J: TRBJ2-2; length: 15; V: TRBV15; CDR3: CTTSGQGTNTGELFF; DNA: TGTACCACCAGCGGGCAAGGGACGAACACCGGGGAGCTGTTTTTT
D: .; size: few; J: TRBJ2-1; length: 13; V: TRBV28; CDR3: CASSGDSPNEQFF; DNA: TGTGCCAGCAGCGGCGACAGTCCTAATGAGCAGTTCTTC
D: TRBD2; size: .; J: TRBJ2-1; length: 14; V: TRBV20-1; CDR3: CSARLAGPYNEQFF; DNA: TGCAGTGCTAGACTAGCGGGGCCCTACAATGAGCAGTTCTTC
D: TRBD2; size: few; J: TRBJ2-3; length: 15; V: TRBV13; CDR3: CASSSRGGYTDTQYF; DNA: TGTGCCAGCAGCTCCCGGGGGGGCTACACAGATACGCAGTATTTT
D: TRBD2; size: few; J: TRBJ2-1; length: 22; V: TRBV5-1; CDR3: CASSLKLLGTSGGGSSYNEQFF; DNA: TGCGCCAGCAGCTTGAAATTGTTAGGGACTAGCGGGGGGGGATCGTCCTACAATGAGCAGTTCTTC
D: .; size: .; J: TRBJ2-3; length: 15; V: TRBV29-1; CDR3: CSVVWRGPYTDTQYF; DNA: TGCAGCGTTGTGTGGCGGGGGCCCTACACAGATACGCAGTATTTT
D: .; size: .; J: TRBJ2-1; length: 13; V: TRBV4-2; CDR3: CASSQAVSNEQFF; DNA: TGTGCCAGCAGCCAAGCCGTATCCAATGAGCAGTTCTTC
D: .; size: .; J: TRBJ1-2; length: 16; V: TRBV5-6; CDR3: CASSSDGTPKFYGYTF; DNA: TGTGCCAGCAGCTCGGACGGGACACCGAAATTCTATGGCTACACCTTC
D: .; size: .; J: TRBJ2-4; length: 14; V: TRBV7-9; CDR3: CASSPREAKNIQYF; DNA: TGTGCCAGCAGCCCTAGGGAGGCCAAAAACATTCAGTACTTC
D: TRBD1; size: .; J: TRBJ1-5; length: 15; V: TRBV6-1; CDR3: CASSEFPDRPSAQHF; DNA: TGTGCCAGCAGTGAGTTTCCGGACAGGCCGTCCGCCCAGCATTTT